Each of the 24 T cell receptor beta chains below was sequenced from the same sample in a study of blood T cell repertoires in COVID-19. Sequencing used immunoSEQ multiplex PCR; TCRdb keeps in-frame clones, though not all of them. The repertoire consists of roughly 120,000 clones, with 75% to 90% occurring once and the leading ten covering approximately 13%. Sequencing input: peripheral blood. These receptors all come from a human donor in a cohort sampled during active COVID-19.

This sequence joins TRBV2 and TRBJ1-1; possibly TRBD1 for D (6 bases). The ends were cut back, 3 bases at V and 4 bases at J, with 12 bases in the middle. Germline V gene data show CDR1 as SNHLY and CDR2 as FYNNEI. This CDR3 has 14 amino acids. The CDR3 DNA is TGTGCCAGCAGTGACGTCAGGGGCGGCACTGAAGCTTTCTTT. Amino acid sequence: CASSDVRGGTEAFF.

In DNA, the CDR3 is TGTGCCAGCAGTGGGAGCGGGGGCTTAAAAAATGAGCAGTTCTTC. Translating gives CASSGSGGLKNEQFF. The chain has TRBV6-2 or TRBV6-3 and TRBJ2-1; 8 nucleotides align to TRBD2. The V and J ends lost 5 bases and 7 bases, in that order; junction bases with no gene match: 10. The CDR3 sequence is 15 residues long. Germline values: CDR1 MNHEY, CDR2 SVGEGT.

The chain is built from TRBV12-5 and TRBJ1-2, with D tentatively TRBD1 (5 bases). V lost 3 bases and J lost 4, with 12 bases in between. The CDR3 has 14 residues. CDR1 LGHNT and CDR2 FRNRAP come from the germline V gene. The CDR3: CASGFPRASYGYTF. The CDR3 DNA reads as TGTGCTAGTGGTTTTCCCAGGGCCTCCTATGGCTACACCTTC.

The CDR3 spells CASSPSGTSGYNEQFF. In nucleotides, the CDR3 is TGTGCCAGCAGTCCTTCCGGGACTAGCGGTTACAATGAGCAGTTCTTC. This chain connects TRBV9 to TRBJ2-1; 11 positions match TRBD2. J lost 4 bases, V lost 5 bases, and 8 bases had no gene match. Germline V gene lookup returns CDR1 SGDLS and CDR2 YYNGEE. The CDR3 length is 16 residues.

This clone came up a few times. CDR3 in DNA: TGTGCCATCAGTGAGTCGGGGCCTGGAAACACCATATATTTT. Translation: CAISESGPGNTIYF. This chain joins TRBV10-3 and TRBJ1-3; maybe TRBD1 (5 bases). The CDR3 runs to 14 residues. Deletions cut 0 bases from V and 2 bases from J, with 5 bases between. In germline, CDR1 is ENHRY, CDR2 SYGVKD.

Concerning this clone: This sample includes further DNA sequences coding for the same CDR3. This sequence joins TRBV7-6 and TRBJ2-1; maybe TRBD2 (5 bases). Germline CDR1 SGHVS, CDR2 FNYEAQ. The CDR3 covers 14 residues. Trimming took 1 base from V and 4 from J, leaving 8 bases between them. The CDR3 here is CASSLGTGYNEQFF. CDR3 coding DNA: TGTGCCAGCAGCTTAGGGACGGGATACAATGAGCAGTTCTTC.

V is TRBV5-4 and J is TRBJ2-3, with D perhaps TRBD2 (5 bases). The CDR3 runs to 15 residues. The V gene's germline CDR1 is SGHNT and CDR2 YYREEE (reference sequence). Trimming took off 4 bases at V and 4 bases at J, with 16 bases between the two ends. The CDR3, as DNA: TGTGCCAGCAGCGTGGGATCCCCGCGGGCAGATACGCAGTATTTT. Its translation is CASSVGSPRADTQYF. The variable domain in full, with the rest retrieved from reference TRBV5-4 and TRBJ2-3, is ETGVTQSPTHLIKTRGQQVTLRCSSQSGHNTVSWYQQALGQGPQFIFQYYREEENGRGNFPPRFSGLQFPNYSSELNVNALELDDSALYLCASSVGSPRADTQYFGPGTRLTVL.

The V call is TRBV5-8, the J call TRBJ2-3; possible D gene TRBD1, 6 bases. The CDR3 loop spans 15 amino acids. Germline loops: CDR1 SGHTS, CDR2 YDEGEE. V was trimmed by 4 bases and J by 3 bases, leaving 15 bases between them. Here the CDR3 DNA reads TGTGCCAGCAGCCCCGGGACACCTCGTACAGATACGCAGTATTTT. This translates into CASSPGTPRTDTQYF.

The sample holds one count of this clone. The genes are TRBV19 and TRBJ1-5, with D perhaps TRBD1 (5 bases). This CDR3 is 14 amino acids long. V was pared by 7 bases and J by 6 bases, with 16 bases between. Germline CDR1 reads LNHDA; CDR2 reads SQIVND (reference sequence). The CDR3: CASTPGGEGQPQHF. For the CDR3, the DNA is TGTGCCAGTACCCCTGGGGGGGAGGGTCAGCCCCAGCATTTT.

This chain joins TRBV27 and TRBJ1-2, with D possibly TRBD1 on 5 matching bases. The V end was cut by 3 bases, the J end by 4 bases, with 12 bases between. This CDR3 contains 14 residues. CDR1 is MNHEY and CDR2 is SMNVEV in the germline V gene (reference sequence). The CDR3 coding sequence is TGTGCCAGCAGTTTCGGGGGGTCGAGCTATGGCTACACCTTC. Translating gives CASSFGGSSYGYTF.

The chain recombines TRBV21-1 with TRBJ1-4; the table assigns TRBD1, which was not confirmed against the DNA. TRBV21-1 corresponds to a pseudogene. This CDR3 contains 18 residues. CDR3 amino acids: CASSVRDRAPGANEKLFF. The CDR3 region has the DNA TGTGCCAGCAGCGTCCGGGACAGGGCCCCTGGAGCTAATGAAAAACTGTTTTTT.

V is TRBV11-2 and J is TRBJ1-2, with a possible D match to TRBD1 (6 bases). V lost 5 bases and J lost 6, with 28 bases in between. CDR1 SGHAT and CDR2 FQNNGV come from the germline V gene. The CDR3 sequence is 18 residues long. This CDR3 is CASSPWGRDIYVSDGYTF. For the CDR3, the DNA is TGTGCCAGCAGCCCCTGGGGACGGGACATTTATGTGTCTGATGGCTACACCTTC.

This chain joins TRBV5-1 and TRBJ2-3; D uncertain. The CDR3 spans 13 residues. Looked up from germline, CDR1 is SGHRS and CDR2 is YFSETQ. The V and J ends lost 8 bases and 6 bases respectively, with 16 bases between them. CDR3 bases: TGCGCCAGTCGGCGTGGGCAAATGGATACGCAGTATTTT. Amino acids: CASRRGQMDTQYF. The full variable domain, rest sourced from reference TRBV5-1 and TRBJ2-3, is KAGVTQTPRYLIKTRGQQVTLSCSPISGHRSVSWYQQTPGQGLQFLFEYFSETQRNKGNFPGRFSGRQFSNSRSEMNVSTLELGDSALYLCASRRGQMDTQYFGPGTRLTVL.

The chain links TRBV28 to TRBJ1-1; D is undetermined. This CDR3 is 14 amino acids long. Germline V gene data show CDR1 as MDHEN and CDR2 as SYDVKM. Trimming took off 11 bases at V and 1 base at J, with 17 bases between the two ends. The CDR3 here is CASGREIGNTEAFF. The CDR3 bases are TGTGCCTCGGGGAGGGAGATAGGGAACACTGAAGCTTTCTTT.

The chain uses TRBV19 and TRBJ1-5; no firm D call. Germline-derived CDR1 and CDR2 are LNHDA and SQIVND (reference sequence). V was cut by 3 bases and J by 6 bases, with 15 bases left in between. CDR3 length equals 15 residues. DNA for the CDR3: TGTGCCAGTAGTATCGGTCCCCCAGGAGGTCAGCCCCAGCATTTT. Amino acid sequence: CASSIGPPGGQPQHF.

The genes are TRBV5-4 and TRBJ2-7; 7 bases match TRBD2. This CDR3 has 13 residues. The V gene end was trimmed by 4 bases and the J gene end by 4 bases; junction bases not matched to a gene: 5. Germline lookup yields CDR1 SGHNT and CDR2 YYREEE (reference sequence). DNA of the CDR3: TGTGCCAGCAGCCTTGGGAGGGAGTACGAGCAGTACTTC. It specifies CASSLGREYEQYF.

The chain couples TRBV5-4 to TRBJ2-7, with 13 bases aligning to TRBD2. The J segment lost 2 bases and the V segment lost 2 bases, leaving 7 bases of the junction unmatched. This CDR3 contains 17 residues. Germline V CDR1 and CDR2: SGHNT, YYREEE (reference sequence). Here the CDR3 DNA reads TGTGCCAGCAGCTTTGGACCCGGGACTAGCGGGGCCTACGAGCAGTACTTC. This translates into CASSFGPGTSGAYEQYF.

The genes are TRBV28 and TRBJ1-5; 11 bases are shared with TRBD1. CDR1 is MDHEN, CDR2 SYDVKM, per germline. J lost 2 bases, V lost 3 bases, and 6 bases had no gene match. This CDR3 has 17 amino acids. This CDR3 is CASSFRTGGRGNQPQHF. The CDR3 DNA follows: TGTGCCAGCAGTTTTCGGACAGGGGGCCGCGGCAATCAGCCCCAGCATTTT.

The V gene is TRBV6-2 or TRBV6-3, the J gene TRBJ2-7; 8 bases align to TRBD1. The V gene end was trimmed by 2 bases and the J gene end by 5 bases; junction bases not matched to a gene: 2. CDR3 length equals 13 residues. Germline assignment: CDR1 MNHEY and CDR2 SVGEGT. CDR3 bases: TGTGCCAGCAGTTACGACAGGGGCCACGAGCAGTACTTC. This encodes CASSYDRGHEQYF.

The V and J genes are TRBV11-2 and TRBJ2-1; TRBD2 agrees at 10 bases. Germline V CDR1 and CDR2: SGHAT, FQNNGV. The CDR3 is made up of 15 amino acids. With 3 bases clipped from V and 7 bases from J, the junction kept 6 bases outside the gene matches. The CDR3 DNA is TGTGCCAGCAGCTTGCAGCGGGGGGGCAAGAATGAGCAGTTCTTC. Its protein is CASSLQRGGKNEQFF.

In this sample, this clone turned up a few times. The rearrangement links TRBV7-9 to TRBJ1-1; D is uncertain. V was clipped by 6 bases and J by 1 base, with 12 bases between them. Germline CDR1 and CDR2: SEHNR and FQNEAQ (reference sequence). The CDR3 extends over 14 amino acids. The CDR3 nucleotides read TGTGCCAGCAGGCTCGGACGGGAGAACACTGAAGCTTTCTTT. Residues: CASRLGRENTEAFF. The variable domain in full, with the rest retrieved from reference TRBV7-9 and TRBJ1-1, is DTGVSQNPRHKITKRGQNVTFRCDPISEHNRLYWYRQTLGQGPEFLTYFQNEAQLEKSRLLSDRFSAERPKGSFSTLEIQRTEQGDSAMYLCASRLGRENTEAFFGQGTRLTVV.

The CDR3 protein is CASIETGGFQPQHF. In DNA form, the CDR3 reads TGTGCCAGTATAGAGACAGGGGGCTTTCAGCCCCAGCATTTT. V usage is TRBV19 and J usage is TRBJ1-5, with 10 positions matching TRBD1. The CDR3 spans 14 residues. J lost 6 bases, V lost 7 bases, and 6 bases had no gene match. Germline values: CDR1 LNHDA, CDR2 SQIVND (reference sequence).

The chain combines TRBV18 with TRBJ1-2; D gene ambiguous. V gave up 10 bases and J gave up 0 bases, with 9 bases separating them. Per the germline V gene, CDR1 is KGHSH and CDR2 is LQKENI. CDR3 length: 12 residues. CDR3 DNA: TGTGCCACTGGGGAGTCTAACTATGGCTACACCTTC. Its protein product is CATGESNYGYTF.

This clone was observed a single time. The chain couples TRBV2 to TRBJ2-5; D may be TRBD2 (5 bases). V was clipped by 2 bases and J by 5 bases, with 15 bases between them. The CDR3 totals 15 residues. Germline V gene data show CDR1 as SNHLY and CDR2 as FYNNEI. CDR3 sequence: CASSETSLGGETQYF. The CDR3 nucleotides are TGTGCCAGCAGTGAAACAAGCTTAGGCGGGGAGACCCAGTACTTC.